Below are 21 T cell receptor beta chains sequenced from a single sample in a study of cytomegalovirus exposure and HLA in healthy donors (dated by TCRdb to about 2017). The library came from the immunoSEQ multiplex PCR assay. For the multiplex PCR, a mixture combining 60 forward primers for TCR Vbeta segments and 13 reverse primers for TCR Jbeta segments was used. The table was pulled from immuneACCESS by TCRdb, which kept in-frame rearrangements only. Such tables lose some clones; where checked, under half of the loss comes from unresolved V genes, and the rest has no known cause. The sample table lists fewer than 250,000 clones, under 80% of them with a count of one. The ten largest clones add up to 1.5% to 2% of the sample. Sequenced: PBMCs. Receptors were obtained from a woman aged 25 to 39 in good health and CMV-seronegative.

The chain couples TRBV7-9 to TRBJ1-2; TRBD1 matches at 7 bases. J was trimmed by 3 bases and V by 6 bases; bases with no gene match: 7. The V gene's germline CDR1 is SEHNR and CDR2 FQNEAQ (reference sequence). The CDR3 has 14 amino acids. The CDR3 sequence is CASRLDRDHYGYTF. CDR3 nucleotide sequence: TGTGCCAGCAGGCTAGACAGGGATCACTATGGCTACACCTTC.

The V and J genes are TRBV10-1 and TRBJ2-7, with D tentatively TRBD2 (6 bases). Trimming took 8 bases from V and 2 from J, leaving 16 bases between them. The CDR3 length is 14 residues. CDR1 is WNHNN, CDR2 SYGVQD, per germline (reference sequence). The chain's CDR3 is CASPSSGLTYEQYF. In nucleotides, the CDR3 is TGCGCCAGCCCGTCAAGCGGGCTGACCTACGAGCAGTACTTC.

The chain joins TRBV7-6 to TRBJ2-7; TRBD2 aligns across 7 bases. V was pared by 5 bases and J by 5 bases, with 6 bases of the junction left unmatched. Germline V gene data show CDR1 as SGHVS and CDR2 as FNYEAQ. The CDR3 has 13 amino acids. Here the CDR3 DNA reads TGTGCCAGCAGCCCGCAAACTAGCGACGAGCAGTACTTC. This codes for CASSPQTSDEQYF.

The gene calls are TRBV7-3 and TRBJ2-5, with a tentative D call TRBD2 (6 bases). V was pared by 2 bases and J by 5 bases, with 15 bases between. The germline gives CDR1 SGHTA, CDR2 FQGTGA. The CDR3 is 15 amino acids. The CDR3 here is CASSLVGFAGETQYF. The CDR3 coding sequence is TGTGCCAGCAGCTTAGTAGGGTTTGCGGGGGAGACCCAGTACTTC.

The CDR3 sequence: CASSLVRTPYEQYF. CDR3 sequence (DNA): TGTGCCAGCAGCTTAGTTAGGACACCCTACGAGCAGTACTTC. This sequence joins TRBV11-2 and TRBJ2-7; TRBD1 is a possible D gene (5 bases). The germline CDR1 and CDR2 sequences are SGHAT and FQNNGV. This CDR3 spans 14 amino acids. V was trimmed by 1 base and J by 2 bases, leaving 9 bases between them.

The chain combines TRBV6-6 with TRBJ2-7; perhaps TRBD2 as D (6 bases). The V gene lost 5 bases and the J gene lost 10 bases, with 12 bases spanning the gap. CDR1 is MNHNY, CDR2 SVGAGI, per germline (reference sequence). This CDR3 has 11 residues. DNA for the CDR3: TGTGCCAGCAGTACTCTAGCGCACCAGTACTTC. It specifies CASSTLAHQYF.

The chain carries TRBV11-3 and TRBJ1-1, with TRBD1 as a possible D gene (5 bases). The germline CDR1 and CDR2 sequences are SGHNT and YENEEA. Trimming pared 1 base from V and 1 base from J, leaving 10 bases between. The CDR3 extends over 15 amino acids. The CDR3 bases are TGTGCCAGCAGCTTAGTCGCGACAGCGAACACTGAAGCTTTCTTT. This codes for CASSLVATANTEAFF. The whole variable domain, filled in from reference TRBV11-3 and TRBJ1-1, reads EAGVVQSPRYKIIEKKQPVAFWCNPISGHNTLYWYLQNLGQGPELLIRYENEEAVDDSQLPKDRFSAERLKGVDSTLKIQPAELGDSAVYLCASSLVATANTEAFFGQGTRLTVV.

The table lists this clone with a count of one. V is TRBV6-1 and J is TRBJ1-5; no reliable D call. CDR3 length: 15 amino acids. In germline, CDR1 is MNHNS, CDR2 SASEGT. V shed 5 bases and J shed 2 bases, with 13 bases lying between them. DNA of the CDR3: TGTGCCAGCAGTACCTGGGCCTCAGGCAATCAGCCCCAGCATTTT. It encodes CASSTWASGNQPQHF.

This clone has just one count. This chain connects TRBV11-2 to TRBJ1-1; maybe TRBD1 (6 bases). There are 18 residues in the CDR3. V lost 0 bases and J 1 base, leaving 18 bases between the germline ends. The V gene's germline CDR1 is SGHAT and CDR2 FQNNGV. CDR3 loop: CASSLDSDRSTQNTEAFF. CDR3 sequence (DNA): TGTGCCAGCAGCTTAGATTCAGACAGGTCGACTCAGAACACTGAAGCTTTCTTT.

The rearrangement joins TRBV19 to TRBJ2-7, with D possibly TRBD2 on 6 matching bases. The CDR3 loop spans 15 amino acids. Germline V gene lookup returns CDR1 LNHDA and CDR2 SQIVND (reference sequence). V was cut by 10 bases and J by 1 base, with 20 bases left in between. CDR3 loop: CANSNPGRSSYEQYF. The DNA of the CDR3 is TGTGCCAATAGCAATCCAGGGAGGAGTTCCTACGAGCAGTACTTC.

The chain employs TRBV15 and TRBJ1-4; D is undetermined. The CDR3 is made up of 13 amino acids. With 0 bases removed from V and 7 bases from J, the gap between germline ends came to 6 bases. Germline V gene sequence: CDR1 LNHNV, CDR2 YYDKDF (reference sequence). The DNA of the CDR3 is TGTGCCACCAGCAGAGATCCCGGTGAAAAACTGTTTTTT. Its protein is CATSRDPGEKLFF.

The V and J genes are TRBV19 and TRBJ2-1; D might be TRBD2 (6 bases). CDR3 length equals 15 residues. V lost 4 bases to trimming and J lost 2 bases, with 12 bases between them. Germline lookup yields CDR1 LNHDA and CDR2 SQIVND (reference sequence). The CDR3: CASSKAGTTYNEQFF. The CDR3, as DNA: TGTGCCAGTAGTAAGGCGGGAACGACCTACAATGAGCAGTTCTTC.

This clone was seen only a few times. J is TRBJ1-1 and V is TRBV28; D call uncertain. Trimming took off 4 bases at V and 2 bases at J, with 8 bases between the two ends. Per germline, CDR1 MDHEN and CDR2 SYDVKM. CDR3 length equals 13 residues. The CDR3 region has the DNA TGTGCCAGCAGTTACGGGATAAACACTGAAGCTTTCTTT. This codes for CASSYGINTEAFF.

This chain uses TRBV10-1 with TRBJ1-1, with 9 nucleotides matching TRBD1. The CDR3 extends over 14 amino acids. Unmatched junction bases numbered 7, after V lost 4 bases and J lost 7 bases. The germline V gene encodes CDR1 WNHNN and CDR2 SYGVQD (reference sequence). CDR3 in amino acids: CASSGTTGGNEAFF. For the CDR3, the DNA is TGCGCCAGCAGTGGGACAACAGGGGGCAATGAAGCTTTCTTT.

In DNA, the CDR3 is TGCGCCAGCAGCTATGGACAGGGGGCCTTCTCTGGAAACACCATATATTTT. Protein product: CASSYGQGAFSGNTIYF. V is TRBV5-1 and J is TRBJ1-3; 11 nucleotides line up with TRBD1. The junction had 5 bases not matched to a gene; V was cut back by 3 bases and J by 0 bases. In germline, CDR1 is SGHRS, CDR2 YFSETQ. This CDR3 contains 17 residues.

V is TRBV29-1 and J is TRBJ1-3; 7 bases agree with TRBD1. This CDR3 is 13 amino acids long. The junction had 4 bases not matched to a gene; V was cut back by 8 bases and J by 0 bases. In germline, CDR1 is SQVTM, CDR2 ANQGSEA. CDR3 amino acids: CSFRGSSGNTIYF. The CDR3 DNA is TGCAGCTTCAGGGGGAGCTCTGGAAACACCATATATTTT.

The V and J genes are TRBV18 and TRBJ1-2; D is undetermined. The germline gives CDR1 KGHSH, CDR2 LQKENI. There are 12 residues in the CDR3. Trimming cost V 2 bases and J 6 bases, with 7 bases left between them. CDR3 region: CASSPNGDGYTF. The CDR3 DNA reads TGTGCCAGCTCACCAAACGGGGATGGCTACACCTTC. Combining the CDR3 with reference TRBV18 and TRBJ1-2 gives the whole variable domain NAGVMQNPRHLVRRRGQEARLRCSPMKGHSHVYWYRQLPEEGLKFMVYLQKENIIDESGMPKERFSAEFPKEGPSILRIQQVVRGDSAAYFCASSPNGDGYTFGSGTRLTVV.

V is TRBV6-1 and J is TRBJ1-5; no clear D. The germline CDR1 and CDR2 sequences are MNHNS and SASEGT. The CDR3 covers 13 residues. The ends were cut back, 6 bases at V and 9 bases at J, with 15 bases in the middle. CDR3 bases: TGTGCCAGCAGCCCCCTACTGGAGGGGCCCCAGCATTTT. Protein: CASSPLLEGPQHF.

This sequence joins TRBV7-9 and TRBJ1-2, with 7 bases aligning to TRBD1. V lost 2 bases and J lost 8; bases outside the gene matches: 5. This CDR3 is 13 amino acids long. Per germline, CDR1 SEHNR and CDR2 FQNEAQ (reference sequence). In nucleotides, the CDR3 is TGTGCCAGCAGCTTAACCAGGGGGGACGGCTACACCTTC. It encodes CASSLTRGDGYTF. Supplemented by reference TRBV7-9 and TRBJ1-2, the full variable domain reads DTGVSQNPRHKITKRGQNVTFRCDPISEHNRLYWYRQTLGQGPEFLTYFQNEAQLEKSRLLSDRFSAERPKGSFSTLEIQRTEQGDSAMYLCASSLTRGDGYTFGSGTRLTVV.

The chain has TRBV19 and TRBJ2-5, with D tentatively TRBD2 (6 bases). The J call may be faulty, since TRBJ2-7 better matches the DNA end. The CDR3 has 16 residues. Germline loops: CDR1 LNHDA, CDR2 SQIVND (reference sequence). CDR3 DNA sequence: TGTGCCAGTAGTATAGGGGGGGACCTAAGCTCCTACGAGCAGTACTTC. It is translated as CASSIGGDLSSYEQYF.

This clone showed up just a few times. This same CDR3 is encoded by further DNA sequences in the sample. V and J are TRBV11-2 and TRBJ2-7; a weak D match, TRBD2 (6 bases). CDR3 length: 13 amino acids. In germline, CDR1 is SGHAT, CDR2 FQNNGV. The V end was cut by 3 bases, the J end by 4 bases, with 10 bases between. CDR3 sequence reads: CASSLGTGYEQYF. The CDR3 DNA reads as TGTGCCAGCAGCTTGGGGACTGGGTACGAGCAGTACTTC.